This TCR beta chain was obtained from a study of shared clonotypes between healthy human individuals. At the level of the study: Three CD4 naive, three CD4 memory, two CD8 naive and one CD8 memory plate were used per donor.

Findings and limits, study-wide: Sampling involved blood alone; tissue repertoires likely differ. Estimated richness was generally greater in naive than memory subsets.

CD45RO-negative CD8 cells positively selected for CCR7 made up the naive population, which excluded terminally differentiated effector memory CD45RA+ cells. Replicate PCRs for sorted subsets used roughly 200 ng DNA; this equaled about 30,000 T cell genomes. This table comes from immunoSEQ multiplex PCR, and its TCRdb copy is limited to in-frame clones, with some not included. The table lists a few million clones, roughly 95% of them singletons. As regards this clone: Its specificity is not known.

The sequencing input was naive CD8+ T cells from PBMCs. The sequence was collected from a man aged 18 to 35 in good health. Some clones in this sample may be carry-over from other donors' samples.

CDR3 bases: TGCAGCGTTGAGCCGTCCAATCCCGGGACTAGCGGGAGACGGGAGACCCAGTACTTC. This gives the protein CSVEPSNPGTSGRRETQYF. The chain is built from TRBV29-1 and TRBJ2-5, with 14 positions matching TRBD2. The CDR3 length is 19 residues. Germline V gene lookup returns CDR1 SQVTM and CDR2 ANQGSEA. V shed 3 bases and J 5 bases; nucleotides not matched to a gene: 17.